Listed below are T cell receptor beta chains from one sample, sequenced in a study of blood T cell repertoires in COVID-19. Sequenced by immunoSEQ multiplex PCR; TCRdb stores in-frame clones only, minus some. The sample includes approximately 170,000 clones, over 80% of them seen just once. Sequencing was performed on PBMCs or T cells enriched from blood (not recorded which). These receptor sequences come from a woman aged 50 to 60 who had recovered from COVID-19. The CDR3 runs from the conserved cysteine through the conserved F or W. Fields, in order: CDR3 length, clone size, V gene, D gene, J gene, CDR3 protein, CDR3 DNA. The D gene is left open where the match is weak. Clone size is stated in some rows and not others, as once, few, many or a class when expanded.

16	-	TRBV11-2	-	TRBJ2-1	CASSLRGPGSYNEQFF	TGTGCCAGCAGCTTACGAGGTCCTGGCTCCTACAATGAGCAGTTCTTC
15	-	TRBV7-8	TRBD1	TRBJ2-1	CASSSPHRGDNEQFF	TGTGCCAGCAGCTCCCCCCACAGGGGAGACAATGAGCAGTTCTTC
16	once	TRBV6-1	TRBD1	TRBJ1-2	CASSERPGQGLGGYTF	TGTGCCAGCAGTGAAAGGCCGGGACAGGGGTTGGGTGGCTACACCTTC
14	-	TRBV7-2	TRBD1	TRBJ1-6	CASSYSPGGSPLHF	TGTGCCAGCAGCTATTCGCCAGGGGGTTCACCCCTCCACTTT
12	-	TRBV28	-	TRBJ1-2	CASSFWANGYTF	TGTGCCAGCAGTTTTTGGGCGAATGGCTACACCTTC
14	-	TRBV18	TRBD1	TRBJ1-1	CASSPRQGGPEAFF	TGTGCCAGCTCACCTCGACAGGGAGGCCCTGAAGCTTTCTTT
14	-	TRBV28	TRBD1	TRBJ1-2	CASSWTGGGGGYTF	TGTGCCAGCAGTTGGACAGGGGGGGGTGGTGGCTACACCTTC
16	-	TRBV7-2	TRBD2	TRBJ2-3	CASSFYGGRAPDTQYF	TGTGCCAGCAGCTTCTATGGCGGGAGGGCCCCGGATACGCAGTATTTT
14	once	TRBV9	-	TRBJ1-1	CASSSTGLNTEAFF	TGTGCCAGCAGCTCGACAGGCCTGAACACTGAAGCTTTCTTT
17	many	TRBV7-7	TRBD2	TRBJ2-1	CASSAARMGLPHAEQFF	TGTGCTAGCAGCGCAGCCCGCATGGGACTACCCCACGCTGAGCAGTTCTTC